This record looks at one T cell receptor beta chain sequence and its context. The target antigen is unknown. The assay was immunoSEQ multiplex PCR, and TCRdb's table has in-frame clones only and misses some. The table records 75,000 to 95,000 clones, around 89% of them present only once. The source of the sample is a study of siplizumab effects on memory and regulatory T cells. Findings and limits, study-wide: Apparently key alloresponse contributors, naive T cells also seemed more diverse than memory cells. Solely a minor proportion of alloreactive clones could be assigned to unstimulated subsets.

The CDR3 has 15 amino acids. Germline V lookup: CDR1 SGHTA, CDR2 FQGNSA. With 5 bases clipped from V and 3 bases from J, the junction kept 4 bases outside the gene matches. The J gene is TRBJ2-7, the V gene TRBV7-2; TRBD2 matches at 13 bases. The sequencing sample was made of CD4+ T cells sorted from blood. This sequence originates from a human donor in good health. The CDR3 loop reads CASSIRTSGSYEQYF. In nucleotides, the CDR3 is TGTGCCAGCAGCATAAGGACTAGCGGGAGCTACGAGCAGTACTTC. The variable domain in full, with the rest retrieved from reference TRBV7-2 and TRBJ2-7, is GAGVSQSPSNKVTEKGKDVELRCDPISGHTALYWYRQSLGQGLEFLIYFQGNSAPDKSGLPSDRFSAERTGGSVSTLTIQRTQQEDSAVYLCASSIRTSGSYEQYFGPGTRLTVT.